The clone carrying this T cell receptor beta chain was seen a handful of times. The data originate from a study of cytomegalovirus exposure and HLA in healthy donors. The V segment lost 2 bases and the J segment 8 bases; nucleotides outside the gene matches: 3. The CDR3 is 13 amino acids. CDR1 and CDR2 from the germline V gene are LGHNA and YSLEER. Amplification used 60 Vbeta primers and 13 Jbeta primers. Sequenced by immunoSEQ multiplex PCR; TCRdb stores in-frame clones only, minus some. The sample has 75,000 to 95,000 clones, nearly 80% seen once. The chain employs TRBV4-3 and TRBJ2-1; 7 nucleotides line up with TRBD1. Sequenced material: PBMCs. The TCR originated in a middle-aged woman in good health and CMV-seropositive. The CDR3 nucleotides are TGCGCCAGCAGCCAACCGCAGGGGGATGAGCAGTTCTTC. Its protein product is CASSQPQGDEQFF.